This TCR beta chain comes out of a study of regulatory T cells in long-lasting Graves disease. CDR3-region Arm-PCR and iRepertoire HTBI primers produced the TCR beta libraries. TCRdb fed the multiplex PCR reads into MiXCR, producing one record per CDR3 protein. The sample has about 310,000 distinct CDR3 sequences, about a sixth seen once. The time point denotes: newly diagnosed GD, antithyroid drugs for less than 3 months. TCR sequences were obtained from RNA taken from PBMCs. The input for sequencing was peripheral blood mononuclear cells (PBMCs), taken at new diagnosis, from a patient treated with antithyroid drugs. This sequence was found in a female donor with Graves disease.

The CDR3 loop is CASSSGRHNEQFF. CDR3 in DNA: TGTGCCAGCAGCTCGGGACGCCACAATGAGCAGTTCTTC. The rearrangement joins TRBV7-9 to TRBJ2-1, with D perhaps given as TRBD1 or TRBD2 (5 bases each). V was pared by 4 bases and J by 5 bases, with 9 bases between. Germline CDR1 SEHNR, CDR2 FQNEAQ (reference sequence). The CDR3 consists of 13 residues.